These 16 T cell receptor beta chains were sequenced from one sample in a study of technical replicates of blood from a few donors. Clones were read by immunoSEQ multiplex PCR, and TCRdb kept only the in-frame ones, dropping some. The table shows about 15,000 clones, with 87% occurring only once. The sequenced sample consisted of PBMCs. These receptors were collected from a human donor in good health.

The chain has TRBV21-1 and TRBJ2-7; the table's D call TRBD1 went unverified against the DNA. TRBV21-1 is an annotated pseudogene. The length of the CDR3 is 17 residues. The CDR3 reads CASSKEGATGAPYEQYF. The DNA for the CDR3 is TGTGCCAGCAGCAAAGAGGGAGCGACAGGGGCCCCCTACGAGCAGTACTTC.

The rearrangement links TRBV5-1 to TRBJ2-7; 16 bases line up with TRBD2. The germline CDR1 and CDR2 sequences are SGHRS and YFSETQ. The CDR3 consists of 18 residues. With V trimmed by 4 bases and J by 1 base, 8 bases remained unmatched. CDR3 in amino acids: CASSPGTSGRARSYEQYF. CDR3 DNA sequence: TGCGCCAGCAGCCCCGGGACTAGCGGGAGGGCCAGATCCTACGAGCAGTACTTC.

This clone occurred once. This chain links TRBV28 with TRBJ1-1; D unresolved. The CDR3 contains 11 residues. Germline V gives CDR1 MDHEN, CDR2 SYDVKM. V was cut by 8 bases and J by 6 bases, with 10 bases left in between. The CDR3 here is CASPGGSEAFF. The CDR3 bases are TGTGCCAGCCCGGGCGGGTCTGAAGCTTTCTTT.

This chain uses TRBV6-6 with TRBJ1-1; TRBD1 is a possible D gene (6 bases). V was shortened by 6 bases and J by 1 base, with 18 bases between the two germline ends. CDR1 is MNHNY and CDR2 is SVGAGI in the germline V gene (reference sequence). The CDR3 is 16 amino acids. CDR3 DNA: TGTGCCAGCAGCGAACCCCAGGGGACCTCGAACACTGAAGCTTTCTTT. It codes for CASSEPQGTSNTEAFF.

DNA of the CDR3: TGTGCCAGCAGCCAAGAATTTCTAGCGGAAAACACCGGGGAGCTGTTTTTT. Protein product: CASSQEFLAENTGELFF. The rearrangement joins TRBV4-2 to TRBJ2-2, with 7 bases identical to TRBD2. The J segment lost 2 bases and the V segment lost 0 bases, leaving 6 bases of the junction unmatched. The germline V gene has CDR1 LGHNA and CDR2 YNFKEQ. This CDR3 region has 17 residues.

The rearrangement joins TRBV5-1 to TRBJ1-2, with 9 bases aligning to TRBD1. CDR1 and CDR2 (germline): SGHRS, YFSETQ. The CDR3 consists of 13 residues. V was clipped by 1 base and J by 8 bases; unmatched bases: 3. The CDR3 DNA is TGCGCCAGCAGCTTGTGGACAGGGGTCGGCTACACCTTC. Protein sequence: CASSLWTGVGYTF.

This chain uses TRBV19 with TRBJ2-1, with a tentative D call TRBD1 (6 bases). CDR1 is LNHDA and CDR2 is SQIVND in the germline V gene (reference sequence). Trimming cost V 1 base and J 13 bases, with 17 bases left between them. This CDR3 has 14 residues. The CDR3 sequence is CASSIVGRGQTQFF. The CDR3 coding sequence is TGTGCCAGTAGTATAGTGGGCAGGGGACAAACCCAGTTCTTC.

The rearrangement uses TRBV7-3 and TRBJ2-3; D uncertain. The CDR3 runs to 13 residues. Germline lookup yields CDR1 SGHTA and CDR2 FQGTGA. V was shortened by 5 bases and J by 4 bases, with 10 bases between the two germline ends. The CDR3 coding sequence is TGTGCCAGCAGCCCATCGAGCGCAGATACGCAGTATTTT. It specifies CASSPSSADTQYF.

V gene TRBV13 combines with J gene TRBJ2-7, with 8 nucleotides matching TRBD1. Per the germline V gene, CDR1 is PRHDT and CDR2 is FYEKMQ (reference sequence). The CDR3 runs 15 residues. Trimming removed 6 bases from V and 5 bases from J; junction bases left unmatched: 12. The CDR3 DNA reads as TGTGCCAGCAGTGCGCCCGGGACAGGAGGTGACGAGCAGTACTTC. This translates into CASSAPGTGGDEQYF.

CDR3 region: CASSRGGTGSYEQYF. The CDR3 DNA reads as TGCGCCAGCAGTCGCGGCGGGACAGGGTCCTACGAGCAGTACTTC. The J gene is TRBJ2-7, the V gene TRBV5-1; 9 nucleotides agree with TRBD1. CDR1 and CDR2 (germline): SGHRS, YFSETQ. The V segment lost 5 bases and the J segment 1 base; nucleotides outside the gene matches: 7. The CDR3 spans 15 residues. Based on the CDR3 plus reference TRBV5-1 and TRBJ2-7, the full variable domain is KAGVTQTPRYLIKTRGQQVTLSCSPISGHRSVSWYQQTPGQGLQFLFEYFSETQRNKGNFPGRFSGRQFSNSRSEMNVSTLELGDSALYLCASSRGGTGSYEQYFGPGTRLTVT.

This clone has only one observation. The rearrangement uses TRBV21-1 and TRBJ1-2. TRBV21-1 is listed as a pseudogene. This CDR3 has 17 amino acids. The CDR3, as DNA: TGTGCCAGCAGCAAATGCCCCCGGGAGTGCGTTAACTATGGCTACACCTTC. Translating gives CASSKCPRECVNYGYTF.

This clone was recorded only once. The chain is built from TRBV19 and TRBJ2-1, with D perhaps TRBD2 (6 bases). The germline gives CDR1 LNHDA, CDR2 SQIVND (reference sequence). Trimming stripped 0 bases from V and 12 bases from J, with 18 bases between. The CDR3 totals 15 residues. In DNA, the CDR3 is TGTGCCAGTAGTATAGAGACCCAGGGACGGGGAGGGCAGTTCTTC. It translates to CASSIETQGRGGQFF. Full variable domain (remainder filled in from reference TRBV19 and TRBJ2-1): DGGITQSPKYLFRKEGQNVTLSCEQNLNHDAMYWYRQDPGQGLRLIYYSQIVNDFQKGDIAEGYSVSREKKESFPLTVTSAQKNPTAFYLCASSIETQGRGGQFFGPGTRLTVL.

This chain connects TRBV2 to TRBJ2-7, with TRBD1 identical over 7 bases. This CDR3 has 16 residues. The J segment lost 1 base and the V segment lost 6 bases, leaving 12 bases of the junction unmatched. Germline V lookup: CDR1 SNHLY, CDR2 FYNNEI. CDR3 sequence reads: CASSPAGTDLSYEQYF. CDR3 sequence (DNA): TGTGCCAGCAGCCCGGCCGGGACAGATCTTTCCTACGAGCAGTACTTC.

The chain joins TRBV19 to TRBJ1-1, with D maybe TRBD1 (5 bases). CDR3 size: 15 residues. In germline, CDR1 is LNHDA, CDR2 SQIVND (reference sequence). The V gene lost 5 bases and the J gene lost 4 bases, with 17 bases spanning the gap. CDR3 region: CASSAWAGEGTEAFF. CDR3 nucleotides: TGTGCCAGTAGTGCCTGGGCGGGGGAGGGCACTGAAGCTTTCTTT.

The chain recombines TRBV7-9 with TRBJ1-5; 10 nucleotides agree with TRBD1. Germline V gene lookup returns CDR1 SEHNR and CDR2 FQNEAQ (reference sequence). Trimming cost V 5 bases and J 0 bases; bases outside gene matches: 4. This CDR3 comprises 16 residues. As DNA, the CDR3 is TGTGCCAGCAGCGAGGGACAGGGGAATAGCAATCAGCCCCAGCATTTT. Its translation: CASSEGQGNSNQPQHF.

The rearrangement links TRBV27 to TRBJ2-7, with D perhaps TRBD1 (5 bases). The V and J ends lost 6 bases and 7 bases respectively, with 16 bases between them. This CDR3 contains 13 residues. In germline, CDR1 is MNHEY, CDR2 SMNVEV (reference sequence). CDR3 DNA sequence: TGTGCCAGCAGCCCAACAGCAGCAGGGGAGCAGTACTTC. This codes for CASSPTAAGEQYF.